A single sample gave rise to the 26 T cell receptor beta chains below, sequenced in a study of PD-1 blockade in classical Hodgkin lymphoma. TCRdb keeps only in-frame clones here, not all; method: immunoSEQ multiplex PCR. The sample holds about 90,000 clones, about nine tenths seen once. All the patients suffered relapse after autologous stem cell transplantation, and brentuximab vedotin exposure differed. Material: peripheral blood mononuclear cells (PBMCs), obtained before the second cycle of nivolumab. The receptors were sampled from a human donor with classical Hodgkin lymphoma.

A word on this clone: A read error is likely, as this CDR3 ends without the conserved phenylalanine or tryptophan. No DNA is shown, since the ends of the CDR3 on it are uncertain; the CDR3 is the one TCRdb lists. This chain connects TRBV6-6 to TRBJ2-7; the table's D gene call, TRBD1, was not cross checked with the DNA. The germline gives CDR1 MNHNY, CDR2 SVGAGI (reference sequence). Inclusive of both ends, the CDR3 amounts to 12 amino acids. CDR3 residues: CASSYGPSDLNL.

The chain joins TRBV5-6 to TRBJ1-1; D is perhaps TRBD1 (6 bases). The ends were cut back, 0 bases at V and 7 bases at J, with 10 bases in the middle. Looked up from germline, CDR1 is SGHDT and CDR2 is YYEEEE. This CDR3 has 13 residues. CDR3 amino acids: CASSLGTANEAFF. CDR3 in DNA: TGTGCCAGCAGCTTGGGGACAGCGAATGAAGCTTTCTTT.

This chain joins TRBV27 and TRBJ2-3, with 7 bases aligning to TRBD1. The CDR3 consists of 18 residues. The germline V gene encodes CDR1 MNHEY and CDR2 SMNVEV (reference sequence). V shed 2 bases and J 9 bases; nucleotides not matched to a gene: 20. The CDR3 nucleotides read TGTGCCAGCAGTTTACGTCCCGCCTGGTTACAGGGGTCAGGGACGCAGTATTTT. Protein product: CASSLRPAWLQGSGTQYF.

This chain connects TRBV19 to TRBJ1-5; a weak D match, TRBD1 (5 bases). Trimming took off 3 bases at V and 3 bases at J, with 12 bases between the two ends. There are 15 residues in the CDR3. CDR1 is LNHDA, CDR2 SQIVND, per germline (reference sequence). This CDR3 reads CASSIEGQNNQPQHF. The CDR3 region has the DNA TGTGCCAGTAGTATTGAGGGGCAGAACAATCAGCCCCAGCATTTT.

The chain recombines TRBV19 with TRBJ2-7; TRBD2 might be the D (5 bases). The V end lost 4 bases, the J end lost 7 bases, and 14 bases lay between the germline ends. CDR1 and CDR2 from the germline V gene are LNHDA and SQIVND (reference sequence). The CDR3 contains 13 residues. The CDR3 DNA reads TGTGCCAGTAGTACCATCTTCAGAGGGGAGCAGTACTTC. This translates into CASSTIFRGEQYF.

This clone is a singleton in its sample. V is TRBV5-1 and J is TRBJ2-1, with 13 positions matching TRBD2. The CDR3 covers 15 residues. Trimming removed 6 bases from V and 4 bases from J; junction bases left unmatched: 4. Per the germline V gene, CDR1 is SGHRS and CDR2 is YFSETQ. The CDR3 loop is CASTPGLAGYNEQFF. The CDR3 DNA follows: TGCGCCAGCACCCCGGGACTAGCGGGGTACAATGAGCAGTTCTTC.

This clone was detected only once. Additional DNA sequences in this sample encode the identical CDR3. The chain is built from TRBV5-1 and TRBJ2-6; D gene ambiguous. Between the trimmed V and J ends, which lost 0 bases and 0 bases, there was a span of 4 bases. CDR3 length: 15 residues. Germline CDR1 and CDR2: SGHRS and YFSETQ. CDR3: CASSLEGSGANVLTF. CDR3 DNA sequence: TGCGCCAGCAGCTTGGAGGGCTCTGGGGCCAACGTCCTGACTTTC.

The chain combines TRBV5-1 with TRBJ2-1; 7 nucleotides match TRBD1. The CDR3 is 14 residues long. Germline CDR1 SGHRS, CDR2 YFSETQ. Trimming removed 4 bases from V and 7 bases from J; junction bases left unmatched: 8. CDR3 residues: CASSTGQVENEQFF. The CDR3, as DNA: TGCGCCAGCAGCACCGGACAGGTCGAGAATGAGCAGTTCTTC.

J is TRBJ2-1 and V is TRBV9; D is ambiguous. This CDR3 has 13 amino acids. Trimming shortened V by 3 bases and J by 6 bases, and 10 bases separated the two germline ends. Germline loops: CDR1 SGDLS, CDR2 YYNGEE. Here the CDR3 reads CASSADGRNEQFF. CDR3 sequence (DNA): TGTGCCAGCAGCGCGGACGGACGCAATGAGCAGTTCTTC.

The chain joins TRBV25-1 to TRBJ2-2; D not certain. Deletions cut 5 bases from V and 4 bases from J, with 14 bases between. The CDR3 covers 15 residues. The germline V gene encodes CDR1 MGHDK and CDR2 SYGVNS. CDR3 DNA sequence: TGTGCCAGCAGTAAAGGTTTTCCGGGCACCGGGGAGCTGTTTTTT. Translated, it gives CASSKGFPGTGELFF. The full variable domain, its missing parts supplied by reference TRBV25-1 and TRBJ2-2, is EADIYQTPRYLVIGTGKKITLECSQTMGHDKMYWYQQDPGMELHLIHYSYGVNSTEKGDLSSESTVSRIRTEHFPLTLESARPSHTSQYLCASSKGFPGTGELFFGEGSRLTVL.

This clone was observed once. The CDR3 nucleotides read TGCGCCAGCAGTCTAGCGCTTAGCTCCTACAATGAGCAGTTCTTC. This gives the protein CASSLALSSYNEQFF. This chain links TRBV5-1 with TRBJ2-1, with D possibly being TRBD2 (6 bases). Germline V gene lookup returns CDR1 SGHRS and CDR2 YFSETQ. Deletions cut 5 bases from V and 0 bases from J, with 12 bases between. The CDR3 length is 15 residues.

The chain has TRBV6-5 and TRBJ1-2; 7 bases match TRBD1. The CDR3 covers 13 residues. The germline V gene has CDR1 MNHEY and CDR2 SVGAGI. Losses at the gene ends were 7 bases for V and 2 bases for J; bases not matched to a gene: 4. The CDR3 bases are TGTGCCAGCAACACACAGGGGAACTATGGCTACACCTTC. This translates into CASNTQGNYGYTF.

The CDR3: CASSVPGLPVSRGYTF. The CDR3 DNA reads TGTGCCAGCAGTGTCCCAGGGTTGCCGGTGTCCCGGGGCTACACCTTC. This rearrangement joins TRBV6-1 to TRBJ1-2; tentatively, D is TRBD1 (5 bases). This CDR3 has 16 amino acids. V was trimmed by 4 bases and J by 8 bases, leaving 23 bases between them. The V gene's germline CDR1 is MNHNS and CDR2 SASEGT.

The J gene is TRBJ1-3, the V gene TRBV7-9; D gene unclear. Looked up from germline, CDR1 is SEHNR and CDR2 is FQNEAQ (reference sequence). This CDR3 region has 17 residues. The V end was cut by 2 bases, the J end by 0 bases, with 14 bases between. This CDR3 is CASSLYGDRPSGNTIYF. The DNA for the CDR3 is TGTGCCAGCAGCTTATATGGAGACCGACCCTCTGGAAACACCATATATTTT.

As to this clone: Compared with germline, one end of the junction differs, possibly owing to a read error. The chain combines TRBV27 with TRBJ2-2, with TRBD2 matching over 7 bases. This CDR3 is 16 amino acids long. The germline V gene has CDR1 MNHEY and CDR2 SMNVEV (reference sequence). CDR3 nucleotides: TGTGCCAGCAATTTAAGAGGGGACCGGGGGGCCGGGGAGCTGTTTTTT. Amino acids: CASNLRGDRGAGELFF.

V and J are TRBV28 and TRBJ2-5; the D gene could be TRBD1 or TRBD2 (5 bases each). Trimming removed 9 bases at V and 2 bases at J, with 19 bases between. The CDR3 has 15 amino acids. Germline values: CDR1 MDHEN, CDR2 SYDVKM. The CDR3 DNA is TGTGCCAGTCTTAATTGGGGGTCTGGACAAGAGACCCAGTACTTC. Protein product: CASLNWGSGQETQYF. The full variable domain, completed using reference TRBV28 and TRBJ2-5, is DVKVTQSSRYLVKRTGEKVFLECVQDMDHENMFWYRQDPGLGLRLIYFSYDVKMKEKGDIPEGYSVSREKKERFSLILESASTNQTSMYLCASLNWGSGQETQYFGPGTRLLVL.

V and J are TRBV27 and TRBJ2-1; 11 bases match TRBD2. J was trimmed by 4 bases and V by 3 bases; bases with no gene match: 5. In germline, CDR1 is MNHEY, CDR2 SMNVEV (reference sequence). The CDR3 is made up of 16 amino acids. The chain's CDR3 is CASSFEGLAVYNEQFF. The DNA of the CDR3 is TGTGCCAGCAGTTTTGAGGGACTAGCGGTTTACAATGAGCAGTTCTTC.

The chain recombines TRBV11-2 with TRBJ2-7; a weak D match, TRBD2 (5 bases). The CDR3 sequence is 12 residues long. Per germline, CDR1 SGHAT and CDR2 FQNNGV. Deletions cut 2 bases from V and 3 bases from J, with 5 bases between. Here the CDR3 DNA reads TGTGCCAGCAGCTTAAGCGGCTACGAGCAGTACTTC. Encoded protein: CASSLSGYEQYF.

The chain uses TRBV28 and TRBJ1-5; TRBD1 agrees at 7 bases. Germline-derived CDR1 and CDR2 are MDHEN and SYDVKM. The length of the CDR3 is 16 residues. The trim removed 4 bases at V and 5 bases at J, leaving 11 bases unmatched. The CDR3 spells CASSSPPQGEDQPQHF. Here the CDR3 DNA reads TGTGCCAGCAGTTCACCCCCCCAGGGGGAGGATCAGCCCCAGCATTTT.

The V gene is TRBV5-1, the J gene TRBJ2-3, with 13 positions matching TRBD2. Germline CDR1 SGHRS, CDR2 YFSETQ. Losses at the gene ends were 3 bases for V and 6 bases for J; bases not matched to a gene: 19. CDR3 length equals 20 residues. The CDR3: CASSSRAPATSGRAGDTQYF. The CDR3 DNA sequence: TGCGCCAGCAGCTCTCGAGCCCCCGCTACTAGCGGGAGGGCCGGGGATACGCAGTATTTT.

J is TRBJ2-2 and V is TRBV27; 9 nucleotides align to TRBD1. The germline V gene encodes CDR1 MNHEY and CDR2 SMNVEV (reference sequence). This CDR3 region has 15 residues. The J segment lost 5 bases and the V segment lost 8 bases, leaving 9 bases of the junction unmatched. The CDR3 loop reads CASRWGDRVTGELFF. The CDR3, as DNA: TGTGCCAGCCGATGGGGGGACAGGGTTACCGGGGAGCTGTTTTTT.

The chain couples TRBV4-1 to TRBJ1-5; D is undetermined. Trimming took off 0 bases at V and 2 bases at J, with 11 bases between the two ends. Germline CDR1 is MGHRA and CDR2 is YSYEKL. This CDR3 is built from 16 residues. The CDR3 nucleotides read TGCGCCAGCAGCCAAGATCATGGGGAAGGCAATCAGCCCCAGCATTTT. The encoded protein is CASSQDHGEGNQPQHF.

The rearrangement uses TRBV1 and TRBJ2-5. TRBV1 is a documented pseudogene. This CDR3 comprises 15 residues. DNA of the CDR3: TGCACCAGCAGCCAGGACCGAATAGGGCAAGAGACCCAGTACTTC. It translates to CTSSQDRIGQETQYF.

The V call is TRBV4-1, the J call TRBJ2-1, with D unresolved. The CDR3 spans 21 residues. V shed 3 bases and J shed 4 bases, with 31 bases lying between them. The germline gives CDR1 MGHRA, CDR2 YSYEKL. DNA for the CDR3: TGCGCCAGCAGCCACTTTCACAGCAAGACTCCACTCCTTAAGATATACAATGAGCAGTTCTTC. This codes for CASSHFHSKTPLLKIYNEQFF.

This clone turned up a few times. The chain has TRBV7-3 and TRBJ2-1, with 7 positions matching TRBD2. Germline V gene lookup returns CDR1 SGHTA and CDR2 FQGTGA. The V segment lost 2 bases and the J segment 5 bases; nucleotides outside the gene matches: 6. The CDR3 consists of 15 residues. The chain's CDR3 is CASSLPSGKDNEQFF. CDR3 sequence (DNA): TGTGCCAGCAGCTTACCTAGCGGCAAGGACAATGAGCAGTTCTTC.

V is TRBV4-1 and J is TRBJ2-1; D unclear. Deletions cut 3 bases from V and 8 bases from J, with 8 bases between. The V gene's germline CDR1 is MGHRA and CDR2 YSYEKL. CDR3 length: 12 residues. In nucleotides, the CDR3 is TGCGCCAGCAGCCAGATCTTGGATGAGCAGTTCTTC. Translated: CASSQILDEQFF.